The rows below give T cell receptor beta chains drawn from one sample of a study of human T cells and chemical hapten exposure. TCRdb analysed the RACE reads with MiXCR anew, one entry per CDR3 protein. The data hold a few hundred thousand distinct CDR3 sequences, with roughly 6% observed a single time. Material: whole blood, obtained in connection with sensitization to the hapten diphenylcyclopropenone (DPC). The source is a woman between 18 and 29 years old with alopecia areata. Some clones in this sample may be carry-over from other donors' samples. The CDR3 runs from the conserved cysteine through the conserved F or W. A D gene is named only where the DNA matches it firmly. Expanded clones get a size class; other rows say once, few or many, or leave the size out.

J: TRBJ2-2; length: 13; D: -; V: TRBV20-1; size: -; DNA: TGCAGTGCTAGGGAGGGGAGGACCGGGGAGCTGTTTTTT; CDR3: CSAREGRTGELFF
J: TRBJ1-6; length: 14; D: -; V: TRBV9; size: -; DNA: TGTGCCAGCAGCGTATGGGGGAATAATTCACCCCTCCACTTT; CDR3: CASSVWGNNSPLHF
J: TRBJ2-5; length: 14; D: TRBD2; V: TRBV7-9; size: few; DNA: TGTGCCAGCAGCCAGACTAGCGTCCAAGAGACCCAGTACTTC; CDR3: CASSQTSVQETQYF
J: TRBJ2-5; length: 17; D: TRBD2; V: TRBV5-1; size: few; DNA: TGCGCCAGCAGCTTGCTCAGAAGCGGGGCGGGTGAAGAGACCCAGTACTTC; CDR3: CASSLLRSGAGEETQYF
J: TRBJ1-6; length: 13; D: -; V: TRBV7-9; size: many; DNA: TGTGCCAGCAGTAGGCAGTTGAATTCACCCCTCCACTTT; CDR3: CASSRQLNSPLHF
J: TRBJ2-1; length: 14; D: -; V: TRBV29-1; size: -; DNA: TGCAGCGTTGAGGCTAGAAGGAGCTACAATGAGCAGTTCTTC; CDR3: CSVEARRSYNEQFF
J: TRBJ2-3; length: 16; D: -; V: TRBV7-2; size: many; DNA: TGTGCCAGCAGCTTAAACCCACAAGTAGTAAAAGATACGCAGTATTTT; CDR3: CASSLNPQVVKDTQYF
J: TRBJ2-1; length: 13; D: -; V: TRBV11-2; size: -; DNA: TGTGCCAGCAGCTCGACTATATACAATGAGCAGTTCTTC; CDR3: CASSSTIYNEQFF
J: TRBJ1-1; length: 13; D: -; V: TRBV6-2/TRBV6-3; size: many; DNA: TGTGCCAGCAGTTACCGGCAATCAGGTGAAGCTTTCTTT; CDR3: CASSYRQSGEAFF
J: TRBJ1-6; length: 17; D: -; V: TRBV4-1; size: many; DNA: TGCGCCAGCAGCCAAGAGTCAGTGAGCTCCTATAATTCACCCCTCCACTTT; CDR3: CASSQESVSSYNSPLHF
J: TRBJ2-1; length: 13; D: -; V: TRBV3-1; size: few; DNA: TGTGCCAGCAGCCAGCTGAACTCTGATGAGCAGTTCTTC; CDR3: CASSQLNSDEQFF
J: TRBJ1-1; length: 14; D: -; V: TRBV29-1; size: many; DNA: TGCAGCGTTTCCACCAGGGCAAGAGAGACTGAAGCTTTCTTT; CDR3: CSVSTRARETEAFF
J: TRBJ2-7; length: 13; D: -; V: TRBV12-5; size: many; DNA: TGTGCTAGTGGCCCTTTACAGGGTGGCGAGCAGTACTTC; CDR3: CASGPLQGGEQYF
J: TRBJ2-3; length: 14; D: -; V: TRBV20-1; size: -; DNA: TGCAGTGCCACCATAGCGGTATTCACAGATACGCAGTATTTT; CDR3: CSATIAVFTDTQYF
J: TRBJ2-7; length: 15; D: -; V: TRBV9; size: few; DNA: TGTGCCAGCAGCGTAGGGCAGGCTACCCACTACGAGCAGTACTTC; CDR3: CASSVGQATHYEQYF
J: TRBJ2-7; length: 14; D: -; V: TRBV7-2; size: few; DNA: TGTGCCAGCAGCTTCCAAAGGGGTGGAGGCGAGCAGTACTTC; CDR3: CASSFQRGGGEQYF
J: TRBJ1-5; length: 11; D: -; V: TRBV12-3/TRBV12-4; size: few; DNA: TGTGCCAGCAGTTTTGGGTCGTCCCAGCATTTT; CDR3: CASSFGSSQHF
J: TRBJ1-1; length: 15; D: -; V: TRBV9; size: many; DNA: TGTGCCAGCAGCGTTGGCAGTTCGGTGAACACTGAAGCTTTCTTT; CDR3: CASSVGSSVNTEAFF
J: TRBJ1-3; length: 13; D: -; V: TRBV14; size: few; DNA: TGTGCCAGCAGCCAAAGCTCTGGAAACACCATATATTTT; CDR3: CASSQSSGNTIYF
J: TRBJ2-4; length: 13; D: -; V: TRBV7-2; size: many; DNA: TGTGCCAGCAAGAGCGAGGCCAAAAACATTCAGTACTTC; CDR3: CASKSEAKNIQYF
J: TRBJ2-3; length: 17; D: -; V: TRBV27; size: many; DNA: TGTGCCAGCAGTTTAACCGGCAGCCTCACCCTCTATACTTGGCAGTATTTT; CDR3: CASSLTGSLTLYTWQYF
J: TRBJ1-6; length: 14; D: TRBD1; V: TRBV29-1; size: -; DNA: TGCAGCGGGGGACAGGGGGCGCAACTGTCACCCCTCCACTTT; CDR3: CSGGQGAQLSPLHF
J: TRBJ2-2; length: 14; D: -; V: TRBV10-3; size: few; DNA: TGTGCCATCAGGCCGGGAGCGAACACCGGGGAGCTGTTTTTT; CDR3: CAIRPGANTGELFF
J: TRBJ1-2; length: 15; D: TRBD1; V: TRBV5-1; size: few; DNA: TGCGCCAGCAGCCTAAGGACAGGGCTTGCCTATGGCTACACCTTC; CDR3: CASSLRTGLAYGYTF
J: TRBJ1-2; length: 16; D: -; V: TRBV12-3/TRBV12-4; size: -; DNA: TGTGCCAGCAGTTTAGGGTCGTGGGGCTCCGGCAATGGCTACACCTTC; CDR3: CASSLGSWGSGNGYTF
J: TRBJ1-3; length: 13; D: -; V: TRBV7-2; size: -; DNA: TGTGCCAGCAGCACCAACTCTGGAAACACCATATATTTT; CDR3: CASSTNSGNTIYF
J: TRBJ1-1; length: 14; D: -; V: TRBV10-3; size: many; DNA: TGTGCCATCAGTGAGGCAGGGAGCGGCACTGAAGCTTTCTTT; CDR3: CAISEAGSGTEAFF